This T cell receptor (beta chain) was captured in a study of cytomegalovirus exposure and HLA in healthy donors. Study-level results: In a later analysis, HLA-associated TCR beta chains were more clonally expanded than equally common others. The CMV antigen specificity of a few CMV-associated chains was confirmed through in vitro analysis.

The CDR3 spans 11 residues. V was cut by 3 bases and J by 14 bases, with 13 bases left in between. Germline values: CDR1 MGHDK, CDR2 SYGVNS. A remark on this clone: Its specificity is unknown.

PCR primers comprised 60 Vbeta and 13 Jbeta primers. Per the study methods: The count from a later analysis was 79 million or so unique TCR beta chains, about 10 million of them shared. Repertoires were generated with immunoSEQ multiplex PCR, while TCRdb's copy carries only in-frame clones and drops some. Clonal size and the V and J genes are those of that table, whereas D and trimming came from the DNA. The table records some 170,000 clones, 81% of them present only once. The TCR was taken from a woman in her 30s in good health and CMV-seronegative. Sequencing was performed on PBMCs. J is TRBJ2-5 and V is TRBV25-1; the D is unclear. DNA for the CDR3: TGTGCCAGCAGTGATCCAAACTACCACTACTTC. As protein: CASSDPNYHYF.